The rows below give T cell receptor beta chains drawn from one sample of a study of blood T cell repertoires in COVID-19. The repertoire was sequenced with immunoSEQ multiplex PCR; TCRdb's copy has only in-frame clones and lacks some. The data hold over 150,000 clones, with about 85% observed a single time. Sequenced input: peripheral blood. The receptors come from a woman aged 60-75 years with COVID-19, enrolled during active disease. CDR3s include the opening cysteine and the closing phenylalanine or tryptophan. A D gene is named only where the DNA matches it firmly. Clone size is not always given. Where it is, it says once, few, many or a class for expanded clones.

d_gene,j_gene,abundance,v_gene,CDR3nt,CDR3aa
TRBD1,TRBJ1-5,-,TRBV9,TGTGCCAGCAGCGAGACAGGGTATCAGCCCCAGCATTTT,CASSETGYQPQHF
-,TRBJ1-5,-,TRBV19,TGTGCCAGTAGTATAGAACAGCGGGGCTGGAGGCAGCCCCAGCATTTT,CASSIEQRGWRQPQHF
-,TRBJ1-1,-,TRBV6-5,TGTGCCAGCATCACATCGGGGGGGGTGAACACTGAAGCTTTCTTT,CASITSGGVNTEAFF
-,TRBJ1-1,-,TRBV19,TGTGCCAGTACAAACACGGGGTTCCTGAACACTGAAGCTTTCTTT,CASTNTGFLNTEAFF
-,TRBJ2-7,-,TRBV7-3,TGTGCCAGCAGCTCGTCTGGCAGGGGTCCCTACGAGCAGTACTTC,CASSSSGRGPYEQYF
-,TRBJ2-3,-,TRBV2,TGTGCCAGCAGTGTGGCAGGGCGACGCACAGATACGCAGTATTTT,CASSVAGRRTDTQYF
TRBD1,TRBJ2-5,-,TRBV15,TGTGCCACCAGCAGGCTAACAGGGGGCGCAGAGACCCAGTACTTC,CATSRLTGGAETQYF
TRBD2,TRBJ2-3,-,TRBV7-2,TGTGCCAGCAGCAGTAGGCCGGGACTAGCCGCCACAGATACGCAGTATTTT,CASSSRPGLAATDTQYF
-,TRBJ1-2,-,TRBV5-4,TGTGCCAGCAGCTCGGACAGCCTCTATGGCTACACCTTC,CASSSDSLYGYTF
-,TRBJ1-4,-,TRBV7-3,TGTGCCAGCAGCCGCGGGACGCCTAATGAAAAACTGTTTTTT,CASSRGTPNEKLFF
TRBD2,TRBJ2-3,-,TRBV11-2,TGTGCCAGCAGCTTCAGCGGGGGGTTCACAGATACGCAGTATTTT,CASSFSGGFTDTQYF
TRBD2,TRBJ2-7,few,TRBV7-6,TGTGCCAGCAGCTTGGTTGTAAGCGGGAAGAGCTCCTACGAGCAGTACTTC,CASSLVVSGKSSYEQYF
TRBD1,TRBJ2-7,-,TRBV7-9,TGTGCCAGCAGCTTACCAGGGACAGCTCGCAACGAGCAGTACTTC,CASSLPGTARNEQYF
TRBD1,TRBJ2-1,-,TRBV2,TGTGCCAGCAGTGCACAACCCGGGACAGGGAGTTACAATGAGCAGTTCTTC,CASSAQPGTGSYNEQFF
TRBD1,TRBJ2-5,many,TRBV6-5,TGTGCCAGCAGTCAGGACAGGGACGAGACCCAGTACTTC,CASSQDRDETQYF
TRBD1,TRBJ1-5,-,TRBV5-1,TGCGCCAGCAGCCCGGACAGGGACAATCAGCCCCAGCATTTT,CASSPDRDNQPQHF
TRBD2,TRBJ2-1,-,TRBV3-1/TRBV3-2,TGTGCCAGCAGCCGTTCTAGCGGGATTTTTGGTGAGCAGTTCTTC,CASSRSSGIFGEQFF
TRBD1,TRBJ1-1,-,TRBV18,TGTGCCAGCTCACCACATAAACAGGGGGCCGGCACTGAAGCTTTCTTT,CASSPHKQGAGTEAFF
-,TRBJ1-1,few,TRBV9,TGTGCCAGCAGTCCTCAGGGCACTGAAGCTTTCTTT,CASSPQGTEAFF
TRBD1,TRBJ2-1,-,TRBV15,TGTGCCACCAGCCCGGGGGACAGGGGCTACAATGAGCAGTTCTTC,CATSPGDRGYNEQFF
TRBD1,TRBJ1-5,-,TRBV19,TGTGCCAGTAGTCCGAGACAGGGGATAACGAGCAATCAGCCCCAGCATTTT,CASSPRQGITSNQPQHF
-,TRBJ2-7,-,TRBV3-1/TRBV3-2,TGTGCCAGCAGCCTCACGCGAGGTAGCGCAGCTCCCTCCCGCGAGCAGTACTTC,CASSLTRGSAAPSREQYF
TRBD1,TRBJ2-2,once,TRBV25-1,TGTGCCAGCGTTGATAACAGGGGTTGGGGCACCGGGGAGCTGTTTTTT,CASVDNRGWGTGELFF
TRBD1,TRBJ1-2,-,TRBV5-4,TGTGCCAGCCGACCGACAGGGGGAAGGTCGAACTATGGCTACACCTTC,CASRPTGGRSNYGYTF
TRBD1,TRBJ1-1,-,TRBV30,TGTGCCTGGAGTAACCCTCGGGACAGCCACACTGAAGCTTTCTTT,CAWSNPRDSHTEAFF
-,TRBJ2-2,-,TRBV18,TGTGCCAGCTCACAAACGACTAGTTACACCGGGGAGCTGTTTTTT,CASSQTTSYTGELFF
-,TRBJ2-3,-,TRBV19,TGTGCCAGTAGTATAGGGGGCCCAGGGTCCACAGATACGCAGTATTTT,CASSIGGPGSTDTQYF
TRBD1,TRBJ2-7,-,TRBV5-4,TGTGCCAGCAGCTTGGACCAGGGGGAGTACGAGCAGTACTTC,CASSLDQGEYEQYF
TRBD2,TRBJ2-3,-,TRBV5-1,TGCGCCAGCAGCTTGGTTACTAGCGGGAGTAGCACAGATACGCAGTATTTT,CASSLVTSGSSTDTQYF
TRBD2,TRBJ2-1,-,TRBV19,TGTGCCAGTAGTATCACCGGGACTAGCGATGAGCAGTTCTTC,CASSITGTSDEQFF
-,TRBJ2-7,-,TRBV9,TGTGCCAGCAGCGTAGTTGCCGGGTACGGCGAGCAGTACTTC,CASSVVAGYGEQYF